The next 18 T cell receptor beta chains were all read from a single sample in a study of cytomegalovirus exposure and HLA in healthy donors. The PCR employed 60 Vbeta primers together with 13 Jbeta primers. The repertoire was sequenced with immunoSEQ multiplex PCR; TCRdb's copy has only in-frame clones and lacks some. Of fewer than 150,000 clones listed, 67% were seen once; the top ten hold almost 8.5%. The sequencing sample was made of PBMCs. These receptor sequences come from a man aged 18 to 29 in good health and CMV-seropositive.

The chain has TRBV7-6 and TRBJ1-2; D is undetermined. V gave up 2 bases and J gave up 8 bases, with 12 bases separating them. The CDR3 has 13 amino acids. Germline assignment: CDR1 SGHVS and CDR2 FNYEAQ. In DNA form, the CDR3 reads TGTGCCAGCAGCTTAACCGGCCTCGGGGGCTACACCTTC. It codes for CASSLTGLGGYTF.

Concerning this clone: The same CDR3 can be traced to other DNA sequences in this sample. The chain couples TRBV13 to TRBJ2-3; 8 bases fit TRBD2. CDR3 length equals 17 residues. The V gene end was trimmed by 0 bases and the J gene end by 3 bases; junction bases not matched to a gene: 8. Germline-derived CDR1 and CDR2 are PRHDT and FYEKMQ (reference sequence). CDR3 in amino acids: CASSLGVAGGPTDTQYF. The CDR3 DNA sequence: TGTGCCAGCAGCTTAGGGGTGGCGGGGGGTCCAACAGATACGCAGTATTTT. Looking up the rest from reference TRBV13 and TRBJ2-3 gives the full variable domain: AAGVIQSPRHLIKEKRETATLKCYPIPRHDTVYWYQQGPGQDPQFLISFYEKMQSDKGSIPDRFSAQQFSDYHSELNMSSLELGDSALYFCASSLGVAGGPTDTQYFGPGTRLTVL.

CDR3 sequence: CSVTGTRSTDTQYF. In DNA, the CDR3 is TGCAGCGTGACCGGGACTCGTAGCACAGATACGCAGTATTTT. The rearrangement joins TRBV29-1 to TRBJ2-3; possibly TRBD2 for D (6 bases). V was pared by 6 bases and J by 0 bases, with 13 bases between. CDR1 SQVTM and CDR2 ANQGSEA come from the germline V gene. The CDR3 spans 14 residues.

J is TRBJ1-4 and V is TRBV5-4; D gene uncertain. Germline CDR1 SGHNT, CDR2 YYREEE (reference sequence). V was trimmed by 0 bases and J by 5 bases, leaving 11 bases between them. The CDR3 runs to 15 residues. The CDR3 DNA is TGTGCCAGCAGCTTGGGTTGGGGAGGGAATGAAAAACTGTTTTTT. It codes for CASSLGWGGNEKLFF.

This clone was seen a handful of times. V and J are TRBV7-2 and TRBJ1-2; 12 bases align to TRBD1. The CDR3 spans 17 residues. Germline loops: CDR1 SGHTA, CDR2 FQGNSA. Trimming cost V 5 bases and J 4 bases; bases outside gene matches: 11. Here the CDR3 reads CASSHGTGGVGSYGYTF. The DNA of the CDR3 is TGTGCCAGCAGCCACGGGACAGGGGGCGTAGGAAGCTATGGCTACACCTTC.

V usage is TRBV9 and J usage is TRBJ2-3; 7 bases match TRBD1. Germline CDR1 reads SGDLS; CDR2 reads YYNGEE. CDR3 length: 15 amino acids. With 2 bases clipped from V and 4 bases from J, the junction kept 7 bases outside the gene matches. CDR3 sequence: CASSVRGGAADTQYF. The CDR3 DNA reads as TGTGCCAGCAGCGTTAGAGGGGGCGCAGCAGATACGCAGTATTTT.

V and J are TRBV27 and TRBJ2-3; a weak D match, TRBD2 (5 bases). Germline V gene sequence: CDR1 MNHEY, CDR2 SMNVEV (reference sequence). Trimming pared 2 bases from V and 0 bases from J, leaving 6 bases between. The CDR3 sequence is 14 residues long. In DNA, the CDR3 is TGTGCCAGCAGTTTACTAGCTAGCACAGATACGCAGTATTTT. Its translation: CASSLLASTDTQYF.

This clone occurred once. V usage is TRBV27 and J usage is TRBJ1-4; 11 bases match TRBD1. Unmatched junction bases numbered 1, after V lost 3 bases and J lost 4 bases. This CDR3 region has 15 residues. Germline assignment: CDR1 MNHEY and CDR2 SMNVEV (reference sequence). CDR3 in amino acids: CASSLGTGGNEKLFF. In DNA, the CDR3 is TGTGCCAGCAGTTTGGGGACAGGGGGTAATGAAAAACTGTTTTTT.

The rearrangement links TRBV11-1 to TRBJ2-7; a possible D gene is TRBD1 (6 bases). The ends were cut back, 5 bases at V and 4 bases at J, with 9 bases in the middle. This CDR3 is built from 12 residues. Germline V gene lookup returns CDR1 SGHAT and CDR2 FQDESV (reference sequence). Here the CDR3 reads CASSPDRYEQYV. Written as DNA, the CDR3 is TGTGCCAGCAGCCCCGACAGGTACGAGCAGTACGTC.

The rearrangement joins TRBV6-5 to TRBJ2-5; 14 bases agree with TRBD2. Germline values: CDR1 MNHEY, CDR2 SVGAGI. V gave up 5 bases and J gave up 5 bases; unmatched junction bases: 1. The CDR3 is 14 residues long. CDR3 sequence reads: CASSRTSGRETQYF. The CDR3, as DNA: TGTGCCAGCAGTCGGACTAGCGGGAGGGAGACCCAGTACTTC.

In this sample, this clone turned up once. This chain uses TRBV5-1 with TRBJ1-2; D might be TRBD1 (5 bases). Germline V lookup: CDR1 SGHRS, CDR2 YFSETQ. The CDR3 has 15 residues. Trimming stripped 4 bases from V and 4 bases from J, with 17 bases between. The CDR3 DNA sequence: TGCGCCAGCAGCCCGAACAGGCAGGTGGGCTATGGCTACACCTTC. This encodes CASSPNRQVGYGYTF.

The V call is TRBV7-9, the J call TRBJ2-3; 10 nucleotides align to TRBD1. This CDR3 spans 15 amino acids. The germline V gene has CDR1 SEHNR and CDR2 FQNEAQ (reference sequence). The trim removed 5 bases at V and 6 bases at J, leaving 8 bases unmatched. CDR3 loop: CASSQTGTGADTQYF. CDR3 sequence (DNA): TGTGCCAGCAGCCAGACGGGGACAGGGGCGGATACGCAGTATTTT.

This CDR3 reads CASSPVDNQPQHF. CDR3 nucleotides: TGTGCCAGCAGCCCCGTAGACAATCAGCCCCAGCATTTT. V and J are TRBV7-9 and TRBJ1-5; no definite D call. In germline, CDR1 is SEHNR, CDR2 FQNEAQ (reference sequence). The CDR3 runs 13 residues. V gave up 5 bases and J gave up 3 bases, with 8 bases separating them.

Concerning this clone: An end of the junction does not agree with germline; a read error may underlie this. The rearrangement uses TRBV6-5 and TRBJ1-1, with 9 bases matching TRBD1. CDR3 length: 13 amino acids. Germline CDR1 and CDR2: MNHEY and SVGAGI. The CDR3 DNA sequence: TGTGCCAGCACTTACAGGGGGCGGACTGAAGCTTTCTTT. It is translated as CASTYRGRTEAFF.

This CDR3 reads CASSYEASGGIGQYF. In nucleotides, the CDR3 is TGTGCCAGCAGTTACGAGGCTAGCGGGGGGATCGGCCAGTACTTC. The rearrangement links TRBV6-5 to TRBJ2-5; 11 nucleotides agree with TRBD2. V trimming: 2 bases; J trimming: 10 bases; junction bases outside the gene matches: 9. The CDR3 covers 15 residues. Looked up from germline, CDR1 is MNHEY and CDR2 is SVGAGI.

The V gene is TRBV9, the J gene TRBJ1-2; no definite D call. V lost 3 bases, J lost 4 bases, and 19 bases lay in between. Germline-derived CDR1 and CDR2 are SGDLS and YYNGEE. This CDR3 comprises 16 residues. CDR3 bases: TGTGCCAGCAGCGCTCTCGAGGGCGCCCCTTCCTATGGCTACACCTTC. Residues: CASSALEGAPSYGYTF.

This chain joins TRBV5-6 and TRBJ1-2; no firm D call. This CDR3 comprises 13 residues. The V end lost 4 bases, the J end lost 3 bases, and 10 bases lay between the germline ends. Germline V gene data show CDR1 as SGHDT and CDR2 as YYEEEE. CDR3 loop: CASSRSDYYGYTF. In DNA, the CDR3 is TGTGCCAGCAGCCGTTCTGACTACTATGGCTACACCTTC.

In its sample, this clone was seen a few times. The chain couples TRBV5-1 to TRBJ2-2; no reliable D call. Germline V gives CDR1 SGHRS, CDR2 YFSETQ. The CDR3 loop spans 16 amino acids. V was trimmed by 0 bases and J by 1 base, leaving 10 bases between them. DNA of the CDR3: TGCGCCAGCAGCTTGGTGGCGGCGGTGAACACCGGGGAGCTGTTTTTT. Translating it yields CASSLVAAVNTGELFF. Using reference TRBV5-1 and TRBJ2-2 for the parts outside the CDR3, the full variable domain is KAGVTQTPRYLIKTRGQQVTLSCSPISGHRSVSWYQQTPGQGLQFLFEYFSETQRNKGNFPGRFSGRQFSNSRSEMNVSTLELGDSALYLCASSLVAAVNTGELFFGEGSRLTVL.